One and the same sample provided the 24 T cell receptor beta chains below, sequenced in a study of long-term antiretroviral therapy in people with HIV. The assay used was immunoSEQ (version v3.0), run at survey level. Libraries were prepared by immunoSEQ multiplex PCR; TCRdb keeps only in-frame clonotypes and omits some of them. The data contain some 28,000 clones, around 82% of them singletons. Here the sequenced sample was unsorted PBMCs, taken 3 years after starting antiretroviral therapy. The receptors derive from a man aged 35 to 55 with HIV.

V gene TRBV20-1 combines with J gene TRBJ2-1, with D perhaps TRBD2 (5 bases). Germline CDR1 and CDR2: DFQATT and SNEGSKA (reference sequence). V lost 6 bases to trimming and J lost 6 bases, with 9 bases between them. This CDR3 region has 11 residues. The CDR3 nucleotides are TGCAGTGCCTCTGAGGGCAATGAGCAGTTCTTC. This gives the protein CSASEGNEQFF.

V usage is TRBV19 and J usage is TRBJ1-1; D unclear. This CDR3 has 14 amino acids. Germline CDR1 LNHDA, CDR2 SQIVND (reference sequence). Trimming removed 10 bases from V and 3 bases from J, with 18 bases in between. The chain's CDR3 is CATDEGFQDTEAFF. The CDR3 bases are TGTGCCACAGACGAAGGCTTCCAGGACACTGAAGCTTTCTTT.

The gene calls are TRBV7-9 and TRBJ2-7, with D perhaps TRBD1 or TRBD2 (5 bases each). The germline V gene has CDR1 SEHNR and CDR2 FQNEAQ (reference sequence). This CDR3 region has 16 residues. Trimming cost V 1 base and J 3 bases, with 16 bases left between them. This CDR3 reads CASSLGNGGKDYEQYF. The CDR3 nucleotides are TGTGCCAGCAGCTTAGGTAATGGGGGAAAGGACTACGAGCAGTACTTC.

This clone was detected only a few times. This chain uses TRBV11-2 with TRBJ1-6; D not resolved. Trimming pared 1 base from V and 8 bases from J, leaving 9 bases between. The CDR3 has 14 residues. In germline, CDR1 is SGHAT, CDR2 FQNNGV. This chain's CDR3 is CASSLGGGYSPLHF. The CDR3 bases are TGTGCCAGCAGCTTAGGGGGTGGGTATTCACCCCTCCACTTT.

This clone was counted a few times. V usage is TRBV7-9 and J usage is TRBJ2-1, with 7 bases fitting TRBD2. The CDR3 has 15 residues. V was clipped by 3 bases and J by 2 bases; unmatched bases: 4. The germline gives CDR1 SEHNR, CDR2 FQNEAQ (reference sequence). CDR3 sequence reads: CASSLAAGTYNEQFF. The CDR3 region has the DNA TGTGCCAGCAGCTTGGCAGCGGGAACCTACAATGAGCAGTTCTTC.

Of note for this clone: This CDR3 fails to terminate in the conserved phenylalanine or tryptophan, so it likely reflects a read error. The chain has TRBV7-9 and TRBJ1-5, with a possible D match to TRBD1 (5 bases). V lost 4 bases to trimming and J lost 1 base, with 8 bases between them. CDR1 and CDR2 from the germline V gene are SEHNR and FQNEAQ (reference sequence). This CDR3 has 14 amino acids. As DNA, the CDR3 is TGTGCCAGCAGCTCTCGGGACAGCAATCAGCCCCAGCATCTT. Residues: CASSSRDSNQPQHL.

The rearrangement links TRBV7-9 to TRBJ2-3; D perhaps matches TRBD2 (5 bases). V was shortened by 5 bases and J by 2 bases, with 14 bases between the two germline ends. The CDR3 length is 15 residues. CDR1 is SEHNR, CDR2 FQNEAQ, per germline (reference sequence). The CDR3 is CASSPLGVLTDTQYF. The CDR3 nucleotides are TGTGCCAGCAGCCCACTCGGGGTCCTCACAGATACGCAGTATTTT.

V gene TRBV5-1 combines with J gene TRBJ2-7; TRBD1 matches 9 bases. This CDR3 region has 14 residues. Trimming at V came to 3 bases and at J to 6 bases, leaving 7 bases not matched to a gene. Germline V gene lookup returns CDR1 SGHRS and CDR2 YFSETQ. CDR3 sequence: CASSSGQGHSEQYF. CDR3 nucleotide sequence: TGCGCCAGCAGCTCAGGACAGGGGCATAGCGAGCAGTACTTC.

This clone has just one count. CDR3 protein: CAWSTKGSSGANVLTF. In DNA form, the CDR3 reads TGTGCCTGGAGCACCAAAGGTAGCTCTGGGGCCAACGTCCTGACTTTC. V and J are TRBV30 and TRBJ2-6, with D unclear. Trimming took off 3 bases at V and 0 bases at J, with 12 bases between the two ends. Per the germline V gene, CDR1 is GTSNPN and CDR2 is SVGIG (reference sequence). This CDR3 spans 16 amino acids.

The chain couples TRBV11-3 to TRBJ2-7; D remains ambiguous. CDR3 size: 12 residues. V lost 0 bases to trimming and J lost 3 bases, with 3 bases between them. Germline CDR1 reads SGHNT; CDR2 reads YENEEA. The CDR3 nucleotides read TGTGCCAGCAGCTTAGAGCTCTACGAGCAGTACTTC. Translation gives CASSLELYEQYF.

The chain links TRBV9 to TRBJ2-5; D remains unclear. Trimming took off 0 bases at V and 4 bases at J, with 7 bases between the two ends. Germline V gene sequence: CDR1 SGDLS, CDR2 YYNGEE. The CDR3 runs 13 residues. The CDR3 bases are TGTGCCAGCAGCGTAGACGGGCCAGAGACCCAGTACTTC. Translating gives CASSVDGPETQYF.

The J gene is TRBJ2-1, the V gene TRBV27; D is undetermined. The CDR3 extends over 17 amino acids. Trimming stripped 6 bases from V and 0 bases from J, with 18 bases between. Germline loops: CDR1 MNHEY, CDR2 SMNVEV (reference sequence). The CDR3 DNA sequence: TGTGCCAGCAGCTCTGTATATGAGCCTAACTCCTACAATGAGCAGTTCTTC. Protein sequence: CASSSVYEPNSYNEQFF.

Comments on this clone: One end of the junction is discordant with germline, which a read error may explain. The J gene is TRBJ2-2, the V gene TRBV7-7; a possible D gene is TRBD1 (5 bases). In germline, CDR1 is SSHAT, CDR2 FNYEAQ (reference sequence). The CDR3 covers 16 residues. This CDR3 is CASSPRMAGSTGELFF. Here the CDR3 DNA reads TGTGCTAGCAGCCCTCGCATGGCAGGGTCCACCGGGGAGCTGTTTTTT.

The sample holds one count of this clone. The chain couples TRBV11-3 to TRBJ2-5, with 7 bases lining up with TRBD2. This CDR3 spans 17 amino acids. Germline loops: CDR1 SGHNT, CDR2 YENEEA. V gave up 3 bases and J gave up 1 base; unmatched junction bases: 11. The CDR3 DNA reads as TGTGCCAGCAGCTTTTCGGTCGTAGCGGGCTTCCAAGAGACCCAGTACTTC. This gives the protein CASSFSVVAGFQETQYF.

The V gene is TRBV5-6, the J gene TRBJ2-3; D remains unclear. V lost 2 bases to trimming and J lost 4 bases, with 14 bases between them. From germline, CDR1 is SGHDT and CDR2 YYEEEE. This CDR3 comprises 15 residues. As DNA, the CDR3 is TGTGCCAGCAGCTTTGGCGCGGCCCCCCCAGATACGCAGTATTTT. Translated, it gives CASSFGAAPPDTQYF.

The chain employs TRBV7-9 and TRBJ2-6; D ambiguous. CDR1 SEHNR and CDR2 FQNEAQ come from the germline V gene (reference sequence). Trimming took off 1 base at V and 5 bases at J, with 12 bases between the two ends. This CDR3 has 16 amino acids. The DNA for the CDR3 is TGTGCCAGCAGCTTAGTGGGTGGGTTGCGGGCCAACGTCCTGACTTTC. Amino acid sequence: CASSLVGGLRANVLTF.

This clone has just one count. The gene calls are TRBV9 and TRBJ1-1; D not certain. This CDR3 is built from 14 residues. Germline CDR1 is SGDLS and CDR2 is YYNGEE. V lost 4 bases and J 4 bases, leaving 14 bases between the germline ends. The CDR3 loop reads CASSKDGGGTEAFF. DNA for the CDR3: TGTGCCAGCAGCAAAGACGGAGGTGGCACTGAAGCTTTCTTT. The full variable domain, its missing parts supplied by reference TRBV9 and TRBJ1-1, is DSGVTQTPKHLITATGQRVTLRCSPRSGDLSVYWYQQSLDQGLQFLIQYYNGEERAKGNILERFSAQQFPDLHSELNLSSLELGDSALYFCASSKDGGGTEAFFGQGTRLTVV.

The gene calls are TRBV10-2 and TRBJ2-7; D remains ambiguous. This CDR3 contains 15 residues. CDR1 WSHSY and CDR2 SAAADI come from the germline V gene. Trimming pared 3 bases from V and 0 bases from J, leaving 12 bases between. CDR3 bases: TGCGCCAGCAGTGATTGGGTGTTGAGCTCCTACGAGCAGTACTTC. This codes for CASSDWVLSSYEQYF.

The chain carries TRBV4-2 and TRBJ2-2, with 9 bases aligning to TRBD1. With 8 bases clipped from V and 2 bases from J, the junction kept 3 bases outside the gene matches. The CDR3 sequence is 14 residues long. Germline V CDR1 and CDR2: LGHNA, YNFKEQ. CDR3 protein: CASGQGTNTGELFF. The CDR3 DNA reads as TGTGCCAGCGGACAGGGGACAAACACCGGGGAGCTGTTTTTT.

V usage is TRBV5-6 and J usage is TRBJ1-4; no firm D call. Germline lookup yields CDR1 SGHDT and CDR2 YYEEEE. CDR3 size: 14 residues. V lost 4 bases and J 0 bases, leaving 7 bases between the germline ends. Here the CDR3 reads CASSMLATNEKLFF. Written as DNA, the CDR3 is TGTGCCAGCAGCATGCTCGCAACTAATGAAAAACTGTTTTTT.

The chain uses TRBV11-1 and TRBJ2-7, with 7 nucleotides matching TRBD1. The germline V gene has CDR1 SGHAT and CDR2 FQDESV (reference sequence). Trimming at V came to 1 base and at J to 4 bases, leaving 7 bases not matched to a gene. The CDR3 length is 15 residues. The CDR3 spells CASSLEAGGMYEQYF. The CDR3 nucleotides are TGTGCCAGCAGCTTAGAGGCAGGGGGAATGTACGAGCAGTACTTC.

This clone occurred a few times. CDR3 nucleotide sequence: TGCAGCGGTCAGGCGCTATATGGCTACACCTTC. Translated: CSGQALYGYTF. V gene TRBV29-1 combines with J gene TRBJ1-2; D remains unclear. Deletions cut 7 bases from V and 5 bases from J, with 11 bases between. Germline lookup yields CDR1 SQVTM and CDR2 ANQGSEA. The CDR3 has 11 amino acids.

V usage is TRBV6-1 and J usage is TRBJ1-2; 8 bases line up with TRBD1. Trimming removed 5 bases from V and 7 bases from J; junction bases left unmatched: 6. The CDR3 sequence is 13 residues long. In germline, CDR1 is MNHNS, CDR2 SASEGT. The DNA for the CDR3 is TGTGCCAGCAGTCCGGACAGGGTAGTTGGCTACACCTTC. It encodes CASSPDRVVGYTF.

The chain couples TRBV5-6 to TRBJ1-1; D remains unclear. Germline CDR1 and CDR2: SGHDT and YYEEEE. Trimming cost V 0 bases and J 4 bases, with 7 bases left between them. The CDR3 runs to 13 residues. CDR3 coding DNA: TGTGCCAGCAGCTTGGCCGGGATCACTGAAGCTTTCTTT. It is translated as CASSLAGITEAFF.